A single sample is the source of the 21 T cell receptor beta chains below, sequenced in a study of T cell responses to AZD1222 COVID-19 vaccine. Sequenced by immunoSEQ multiplex PCR; TCRdb stores in-frame clones only, minus some. The sample carries some 140,000 clones, around 90% recorded once. This sample comprised peripheral blood, obtained on day 0 of AZD1222 vaccination. Receptors originate from an adult in good health.

The chain couples TRBV2 to TRBJ1-3; D gene ambiguous. Germline CDR1 and CDR2: SNHLY and FYNNEI. V shed 6 bases and J shed 5 bases, with 23 bases lying between them. CDR3 length: 17 amino acids. Written as DNA, the CDR3 is TGTGCCAGCAGGAAGGTGCCGACATCTCCGAGACGAAACACCATATATTTT. Translation gives CASRKVPTSPRRNTIYF.

V usage is TRBV5-1 and J usage is TRBJ2-3; 9 bases match TRBD2. The CDR3 is 16 residues long. Germline assignment: CDR1 SGHRS and CDR2 YFSETQ. After removal of 4 bases from V and 2 bases from J, the junction contained 8 bases not matched to a gene. CDR3 sequence: CASSLSSGGTTDTQYF. CDR3 bases: TGCGCCAGCAGCCTATCAAGCGGGGGGACCACAGATACGCAGTATTTT.

This rearrangement joins TRBV7-3 to TRBJ2-2, with 14 bases aligning to TRBD2. Germline CDR1 is SGHTA and CDR2 is FQGTGA. After removal of 2 bases from V and 5 bases from J, the junction contained 1 base not matched to a gene. This CDR3 has 16 residues. The CDR3 region has the DNA TGTGCCAGCAGCTTAGGACTAGCGGGAGGAACCGGGGAGCTGTTTTTT. Protein: CASSLGLAGGTGELFF. Based on the CDR3 plus reference TRBV7-3 and TRBJ2-2, the full variable domain is GAGVSQTPSNKVTEKGKYVELRCDPISGHTALYWYRQSLGQGPEFLIYFQGTGAADDSGLPNDRFFAVRPEGSVSTLKIQRTERGDSAVYLCASSLGLAGGTGELFFGEGSRLTVL.

The chain has TRBV27 and TRBJ1-2; D ambiguous. CDR3 length: 14 residues. V lost 8 bases and J lost 0, with 13 bases in between. Germline V gives CDR1 MNHEY, CDR2 SMNVEV (reference sequence). In DNA, the CDR3 is TGTGCCAGCCGCCCTATACAAGCTAACTATGGCTACACCTTC. Its protein product is CASRPIQANYGYTF.

The rearrangement joins TRBV6-5 to TRBJ1-1; possibly TRBD1 for D (6 bases). Germline V gene lookup returns CDR1 MNHEY and CDR2 SVGAGI. The CDR3 runs 13 residues. The V gene lost 6 bases and the J gene lost 1 base, with 9 bases spanning the gap. CDR3: CASRRTENTEAFF. The DNA of the CDR3 is TGTGCCAGCAGAAGGACAGAGAACACTGAAGCTTTCTTT.

This chain joins TRBV27 and TRBJ2-3; TRBD1 matches at 8 bases. Trimming removed 8 bases from V and 4 bases from J; junction bases left unmatched: 11. The length of the CDR3 is 15 residues. Germline CDR1 MNHEY, CDR2 SMNVEV (reference sequence). The CDR3 DNA follows: TGTGCCAGCGGCGGACAGGGCAGGAGGGCAGATACGCAGTATTTT. Its translation: CASGGQGRRADTQYF.

The chain employs TRBV15 and TRBJ2-7, with D possibly being TRBD1 (6 bases). Looked up from germline, CDR1 is LNHNV and CDR2 is YYDKDF (reference sequence). Trimming pared 4 bases from V and 3 bases from J, leaving 10 bases between. The CDR3 extends over 13 amino acids. CDR3 sequence reads: CATSMGAGYEQYF. CDR3 DNA sequence: TGTGCCACCAGCATGGGGGCCGGCTACGAGCAGTACTTC. The entire variable domain, with the rest obtained from reference TRBV15 and TRBJ2-7, is as follows: DAMVIQNPRYQVTQFGKPVTLSCSQTLNHNVMYWYQQKSSQAPKLLFHYYDKDFNNEADTPDNFQSRRPNTSFCFLDIRSPGLGDTAMYLCATSMGAGYEQYFGPGTRLTVT.

The chain uses TRBV5-7 and TRBJ2-1; D is possibly TRBD2 (6 bases). TRBV5-7 is an ORF; its function is uncertain. Trimming removed 0 bases from V and 7 bases from J, with 11 bases in between. This CDR3 comprises 14 residues. This CDR3 is CASSLAGDLNEQFF. The CDR3 DNA sequence: TGTGCCAGCAGCTTGGCGGGAGATTTGAATGAGCAGTTCTTC.

V gene TRBV27 combines with J gene TRBJ1-6, with D unresolved. V was trimmed by 5 bases and J by 7 bases, leaving 6 bases between them. CDR3 size: 12 residues. The germline V gene encodes CDR1 MNHEY and CDR2 SMNVEV (reference sequence). In DNA form, the CDR3 reads TGTGCCAGCAGTCTGGGGAATTCACCCCTCCACTTT. It yields the protein CASSLGNSPLHF.

This chain uses TRBV23-1 with TRBJ1-6, with D tentatively TRBD1 (6 bases). TRBV23-1 is reported as an ORF; its role is uncertain. The CDR3 covers 15 residues. The V end lost 8 bases, the J end lost 7 bases, and 18 bases lay between the germline ends. This CDR3 is CASYRGGHTNSPLHF. The CDR3 DNA reads as TGCGCCAGCTATAGGGGGGGACACACAAATTCACCCCTCCACTTT.

The gene calls are TRBV10-1 and TRBJ1-6; D unclear. This CDR3 is built from 12 residues. The V end lost 2 bases, the J end lost 11 bases, and 7 bases lay between the germline ends. In germline, CDR1 is WNHNN, CDR2 SYGVQD (reference sequence). CDR3 protein: CASSEGTTPLHF. As DNA, the CDR3 is TGCGCCAGCAGTGAGGGCACAACACCCCTCCACTTT.

This clone turned up a few times. The chain combines TRBV19 with TRBJ1-1, with D unresolved. Deletions cut 3 bases from V and 1 base from J, with 6 bases between. The CDR3 is made up of 13 amino acids. CDR1 and CDR2 from the germline V gene are LNHDA and SQIVND (reference sequence). The CDR3 here is CASSIRGNTEAFF. Written as DNA, the CDR3 is TGTGCCAGTAGTATCCGAGGGAACACTGAAGCTTTCTTT.

This chain joins TRBV14 and TRBJ2-7; D may match TRBD1 or TRBD2 (5 bases each). Trimming took off 2 bases at V and 0 bases at J, with 14 bases between the two ends. Germline CDR1 reads SGHDN; CDR2 reads FVKESK. This CDR3 has 16 amino acids. The CDR3 loop reads CASSQRDAQSSYEQYF. CDR3 DNA: TGTGCCAGCAGCCAACGGGACGCCCAGAGCTCCTACGAGCAGTACTTC.

The J gene is TRBJ2-6, the V gene TRBV30; possibly TRBD2 for D (5 bases). Germline CDR1 reads GTSNPN; CDR2 reads SVGIG (reference sequence). The germline V and J ends were trimmed by 4 bases and 0 bases, with 7 bases remaining between them. This CDR3 is built from 14 residues. In DNA, the CDR3 is TGTGCCTGGACCCGGGGCTCTGGGGCCAACGTCCTGACTTTC. Translated, it gives CAWTRGSGANVLTF. Full variable domain (remainder filled in from reference TRBV30 and TRBJ2-6): SQTIHQWPATLVQPVGSPLSLECTVEGTSNPNLYWYRQAAGRGLQLLFYSVGIGQISSEVPQNLSASRPQDRQFILSSKKLLLSDSGFYLCAWTRGSGANVLTFGAGSRLTVL.

The chain recombines TRBV7-9 with TRBJ1-1, with a possible D match to TRBD1 (6 bases). Germline CDR1 SEHNR, CDR2 FQNEAQ (reference sequence). CDR3 length: 17 amino acids. Deletions cut 0 bases from V and 0 bases from J, with 14 bases between. The CDR3 spells CASSLAGSNRVNTEAFF. The CDR3 DNA follows: TGTGCCAGCAGCTTAGCTGGATCGAACAGGGTGAACACTGAAGCTTTCTTT.

V usage is TRBV30 and J usage is TRBJ1-4; D unclear. This CDR3 is 13 amino acids long. V was cut by 8 bases and J by 6 bases, with 16 bases left in between. The V gene's germline CDR1 is GTSNPN and CDR2 SVGIG (reference sequence). The CDR3, as DNA: TGTGCCCTTCTACCATTTACGGATGAAAAACTGTTTTTT. The encoded protein is CALLPFTDEKLFF. The full variable domain, completed using reference TRBV30 and TRBJ1-4, is SQTIHQWPATLVQPVGSPLSLECTVEGTSNPNLYWYRQAAGRGLQLLFYSVGIGQISSEVPQNLSASRPQDRQFILSSKKLLLSDSGFYLCALLPFTDEKLFFGSGTQLSVL.

The J gene is TRBJ1-2, the V gene TRBV5-6; D remains unclear. Germline V gives CDR1 SGHDT, CDR2 YYEEEE. V lost 2 bases and J 6 bases, leaving 8 bases between the germline ends. This CDR3 spans 12 amino acids. CDR3 sequence reads: CASSFRFNGYTF. The DNA of the CDR3 is TGTGCCAGCAGCTTCAGGTTCAATGGCTACACCTTC.

J is TRBJ1-5 and V is TRBV28, with 10 bases that match TRBD1. This CDR3 is built from 15 residues. Germline V gene sequence: CDR1 MDHEN, CDR2 SYDVKM. V was pared by 6 bases and J by 1 base, with 3 bases of the junction left unmatched. In DNA, the CDR3 is TGTGCCAGCAGCCGGGGACAGGGGAGCAATCAGCCCCAGCATTTT. Amino acid sequence: CASSRGQGSNQPQHF.

This clone was detected a few times. The identical CDR3 is also encoded by other nucleotide sequences in the sample. V and J are TRBV4-1 and TRBJ1-5; D is unresolved. V was cut by 0 bases and J by 2 bases, with 2 bases left in between. The CDR3 loop spans 13 amino acids. Per germline, CDR1 MGHRA and CDR2 YSYEKL. The CDR3 is CASSQDRNQPQHF. In DNA, the CDR3 is TGCGCCAGCAGCCAAGACCGCAATCAGCCCCAGCATTTT.

The genes are TRBV6-5 and TRBJ1-4; 7 bases agree with TRBD1. Germline lookup yields CDR1 MNHEY and CDR2 SVGAGI. This CDR3 has 14 amino acids. Losses at the gene ends were 6 bases for V and 5 bases for J; bases not matched to a gene: 6. CDR3 in DNA: TGTGCCAGCAGGTCGGGACAGCTGAATGAAAAACTGTTTTTT. It is translated as CASRSGQLNEKLFF.

This chain joins TRBV5-5 and TRBJ2-6, with D uncertain. Germline loops: CDR1 SGHKS, CDR2 YYEKEE (reference sequence). The CDR3 runs to 18 residues. Deletions cut 1 base from V and 0 bases from J, with 14 bases between. The CDR3: CASSLQWQPYSGANVLTF. The CDR3 bases are TGTGCCAGCAGCTTGCAATGGCAGCCCTACTCTGGGGCCAACGTCCTGACTTTC.